One and the same sample provided the 2 T cell receptor beta chains below, sequenced in a study of cytomegalovirus exposure and HLA in healthy donors. Produced via immunoSEQ multiplex PCR; TCRdb's table is partial and in-frame only. The sample consists of about 38,000 clones, 90% to 95% of them appearing once. Sequenced input: PBMCs. The receptor set was obtained from a man between 18 and 35 years old in good health and CMV-seronegative.

This chain links TRBV5-6 with TRBJ1-1; a possible D gene is TRBD1 (5 bases). Trimming removed 4 bases from V and 2 bases from J, with 9 bases in between. Germline V CDR1 and CDR2: SGHDT, YYEEEE. The CDR3 covers 13 residues. CDR3 DNA sequence: TGTGCCAGCAGCGGGACTGCAAACACTGAAGCTTTCTTT. This codes for CASSGTANTEAFF.

V is TRBV19 and J is TRBJ1-5, with D hard to call. CDR1 and CDR2 (germline): LNHDA, SQIVND (reference sequence). V lost 0 bases and J 7 bases, leaving 7 bases between the germline ends. The CDR3 extends over 13 amino acids. The CDR3 nucleotides read TGTGCCAGTAGTATAGACGGGATCCAGCCCCAGCATTTT. Translating gives CASSIDGIQPQHF.